Sequencing of this T cell receptor (beta chain) was carried out in a study of cytomegalovirus exposure and HLA in healthy donors. Study summary: Membership in the Caucasian-associated ancestry cluster was found for about 80% of approximately 430 genotyped donors.

PCR involved 60 Vbeta and 13 Jbeta primers. Some clones are missing from TCRdb's copy, which holds only in-frame ones; the method was immunoSEQ multiplex PCR. The sample shows over 75,000 clones, approximately 88% of them seen only once. Study results and limitations: An ancestry cluster, one associated with Asian ancestry, reportedly showed fewer N-insertions than the approximately 670-donor mean in a later analysis.

In regard to this clone: The antigen is unknown.

From germline, CDR1 is SGDLS and CDR2 YYNGEE. V shed 0 bases and J shed 4 bases, with 13 bases lying between them. This CDR3 contains 15 residues. This TCR was recovered from a woman between 45 and 65 years old in good health and CMV-seronegative. This chain uses TRBV9 with TRBJ2-5, with TRBD1 as a possible D gene (6 bases). Sequencing was done on a sample of PBMCs. The CDR3: CASSVALGTTETQYF. Here the CDR3 DNA reads TGTGCCAGCAGCGTAGCTTTGGGGACAACAGAGACCCAGTACTTC. Using reference TRBV9 and TRBJ2-5 for the parts outside the CDR3, the full variable domain is DSGVTQTPKHLITATGQRVTLRCSPRSGDLSVYWYQQSLDQGLQFLIQYYNGEERAKGNILERFSAQQFPDLHSELNLSSLELGDSALYFCASSVALGTTETQYFGPGTRLLVL.